The sample holds a few counts of the clone carrying this T cell receptor (beta chain). Its antigen is undetermined. This sample was included in a study of beta chain features in type 1 diabetes. Across the whole study: Age, gender, cell numbers and subset yield matched between patients and controls. Study-wide results and limits: A PCR bias possibly favoring shorter templates would apply equally to patients and controls. The question left open here concerned HLA type influencing TCRB rearrangement.

Sorting of CD4+ naive, central memory, regulatory and stem cell-like memory cells was performed via CD45RO/CCR7/CD25/CD127/CD95/CD27. Isolated RNA was reverse transcribed in full, so expressed TCRB transcripts were sequenced. The table came from immunoSEQ multiplex PCR; TCRdb's copy has only in-frame clones and leaves some out. The sample contains tens of thousands of clones, about a third of which appear only once. V shed 8 bases and J 3 bases; nucleotides not matched to a gene: 3. The CDR3 has 13 residues. CDR1 is ENHRY, CDR2 SYGVKD, per germline. The receptor was derived from a woman aged 18-35 years in good health. Sequenced: stem cell memory CD4+ T cells from blood. The chain combines TRBV10-3 with TRBJ2-2, with 7 positions matching TRBD2. The CDR3 here is CAIAAGDTGELFF. The CDR3, as DNA: TGTGCCATCGCGGCGGGGGACACCGGGGAGCTGTTTTTT.